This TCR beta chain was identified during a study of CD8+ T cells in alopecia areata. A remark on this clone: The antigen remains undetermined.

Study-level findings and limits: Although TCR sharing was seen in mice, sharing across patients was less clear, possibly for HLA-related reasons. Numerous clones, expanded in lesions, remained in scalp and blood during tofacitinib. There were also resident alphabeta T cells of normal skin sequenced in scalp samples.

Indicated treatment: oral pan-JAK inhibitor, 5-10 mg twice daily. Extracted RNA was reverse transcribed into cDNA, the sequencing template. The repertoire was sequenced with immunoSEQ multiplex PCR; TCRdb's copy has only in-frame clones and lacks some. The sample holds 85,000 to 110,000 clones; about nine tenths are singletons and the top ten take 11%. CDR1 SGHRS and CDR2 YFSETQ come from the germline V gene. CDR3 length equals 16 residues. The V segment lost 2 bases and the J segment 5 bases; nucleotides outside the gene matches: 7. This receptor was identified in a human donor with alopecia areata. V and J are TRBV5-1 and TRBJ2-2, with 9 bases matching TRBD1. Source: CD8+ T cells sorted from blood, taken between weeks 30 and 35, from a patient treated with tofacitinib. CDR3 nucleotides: TGCGCCAGCAGCTTTACAGGGGGCGTATTGACCGGGGAGCTGTTTTTT. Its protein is CASSFTGGVLTGELFF. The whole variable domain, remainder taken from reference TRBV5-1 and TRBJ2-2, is KAGVTQTPRYLIKTRGQQVTLSCSPISGHRSVSWYQQTPGQGLQFLFEYFSETQRNKGNFPGRFSGRQFSNSRSEMNVSTLELGDSALYLCASSFTGGVLTGELFFGEGSRLTVL.